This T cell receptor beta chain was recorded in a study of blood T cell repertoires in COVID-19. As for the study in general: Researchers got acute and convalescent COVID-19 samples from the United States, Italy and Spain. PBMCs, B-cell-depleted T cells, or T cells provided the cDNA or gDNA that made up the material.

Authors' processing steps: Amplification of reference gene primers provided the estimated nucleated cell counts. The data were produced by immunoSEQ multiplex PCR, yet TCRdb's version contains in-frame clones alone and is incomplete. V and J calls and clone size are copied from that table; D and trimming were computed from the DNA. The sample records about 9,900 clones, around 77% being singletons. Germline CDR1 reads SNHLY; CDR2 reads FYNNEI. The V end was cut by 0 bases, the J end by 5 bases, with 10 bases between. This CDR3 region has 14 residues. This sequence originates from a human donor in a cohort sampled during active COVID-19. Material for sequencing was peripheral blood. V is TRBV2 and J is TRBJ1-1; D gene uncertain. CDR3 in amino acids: CASSEALPGTEAFF. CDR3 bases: TGTGCCAGCAGTGAAGCGCTCCCGGGGACTGAAGCTTTCTTT.